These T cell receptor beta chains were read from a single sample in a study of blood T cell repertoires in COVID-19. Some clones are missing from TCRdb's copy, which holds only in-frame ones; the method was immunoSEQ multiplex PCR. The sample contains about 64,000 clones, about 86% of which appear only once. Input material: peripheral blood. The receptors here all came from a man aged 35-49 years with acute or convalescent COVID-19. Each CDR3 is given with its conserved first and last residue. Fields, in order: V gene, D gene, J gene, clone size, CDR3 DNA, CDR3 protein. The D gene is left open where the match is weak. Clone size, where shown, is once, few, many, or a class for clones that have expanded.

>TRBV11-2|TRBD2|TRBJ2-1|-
TGTGCCAGCAGCTTGAGACTAGCGGAACCCTACAATGAGCAGTTCTTC
CASSLRLAEPYNEQFF
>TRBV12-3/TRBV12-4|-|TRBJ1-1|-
TGTGCCAGCACCCAGGACAGTTACACTGAAGCTTTCTTT
CASTQDSYTEAFF
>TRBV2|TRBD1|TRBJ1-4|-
TGTGCCAGCAGGGCTGACAGGGTTTATGAAAAACTGTTTTTT
CASRADRVYEKLFF
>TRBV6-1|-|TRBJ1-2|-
TGTGCCAGCAGTGAAGCGCCTGGACAGTCCTATGGCTACACCTTC
CASSEAPGQSYGYTF
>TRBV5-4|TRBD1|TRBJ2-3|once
TGTGCCAGCAGCTCGCCCAGGACAGGGGGCGAGGATACGCAGTATTTT
CASSSPRTGGEDTQYF
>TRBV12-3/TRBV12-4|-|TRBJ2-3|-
TGTGCCAGCATATTGACGGGAGATACGCAGTATTTT
CASILTGDTQYF
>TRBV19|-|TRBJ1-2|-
TGTGCCAGTAGTGCCACTAAGGGGGCTAACTATGGCTACACCTTC
CASSATKGANYGYTF
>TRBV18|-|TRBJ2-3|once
TGTGCCAGCTCACCAGGACAGCCCACAGATACGCAGTATTTT
CASSPGQPTDTQYF
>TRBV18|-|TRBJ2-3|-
TGTGCCAGCTCACGGGGAGCGGCTAGCACAGATACGCAGTATTTT
CASSRGAASTDTQYF
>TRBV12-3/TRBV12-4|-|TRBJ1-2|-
TGTGCCAGCAGTTCCGGGAAATACTATGGCTACACCTTC
CASSSGKYYGYTF
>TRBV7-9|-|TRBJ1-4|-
TGTGCCAGCAGCTTTTCAGGGTATGAAAAACTGTTTTTT
CASSFSGYEKLFF
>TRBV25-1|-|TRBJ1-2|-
TGTGCCAGCAGTGGAGCGATCACAGGGATTTATGGCTACACCTTC
CASSGAITGIYGYTF
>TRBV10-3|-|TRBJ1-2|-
TGTGCCATCAGTTATGGGGGGAAGGACGGCTACACCTTC
CAISYGGKDGYTF
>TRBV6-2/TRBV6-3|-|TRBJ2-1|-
TGTGCCAGCAGTAATACTAGGAATGAGCAGTTCTTC
CASSNTRNEQFF
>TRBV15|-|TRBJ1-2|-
TGTGCCACCAGGGGAGACAGGACATCTAACTATGGCTACACCTTC
CATRGDRTSNYGYTF
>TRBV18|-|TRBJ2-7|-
TGTGCCAGCTCACCGGGGCTGTTCGAGCAGTACTTC
CASSPGLFEQYF
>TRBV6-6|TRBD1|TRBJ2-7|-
TGTGCCAGCCGGGCGGGACAGGGACGGGAGCAGTACTTC
CASRAGQGREQYF
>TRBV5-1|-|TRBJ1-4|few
TGCGCCAGCAGCTTGAACACCCGATCTGCAACTAATGAAAAACTGTTTTTT
CASSLNTRSATNEKLFF
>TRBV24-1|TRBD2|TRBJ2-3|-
TGTGCCACCAGGAAGGGTCCCGGGGGGGTCACAGATACGCAGTATTTT
CATRKGPGGVTDTQYF
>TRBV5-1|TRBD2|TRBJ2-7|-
TGCGCCAGCAGACCGGGAGGTGGCTACGAGCAGTACTTC
CASRPGGGYEQYF
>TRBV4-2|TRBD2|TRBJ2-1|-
TGTGCCAGCAGCCAAGAAGAGAGGCTAGCGGGGGCCTTAGAGCAGTTCTTC
CASSQEERLAGALEQFF
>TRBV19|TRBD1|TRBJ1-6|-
TGTGCCAGTAGTAGTCGGCAGGGGGTCATGCCCCTCCACTTT
CASSSRQGVMPLHF
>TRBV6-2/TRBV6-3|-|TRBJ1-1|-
TGTGCCAGCAGTTACCAGGTCGGGGCTGAAGCTTTCTTT
CASSYQVGAEAFF
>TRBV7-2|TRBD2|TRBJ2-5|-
TGTGCCAGCAGCTTGATAGCGGGGGGCCCGGGGGAGGAGACCCAGTACTTC
CASSLIAGGPGEETQYF